This T cell receptor (beta chain) comes out of a study of cytomegalovirus exposure and HLA in healthy donors. On this clone: Its target is not known.

Healthy bone marrow donors made up the donor group. Nominally healthy donors provided the samples, though records likely missed some immune exposures. Use of 60 Vbeta and 13 Jbeta primers characterized the PCR. Libraries were prepared by immunoSEQ multiplex PCR; TCRdb keeps only in-frame clonotypes and omits some of them. This sample's table has some 55,000 clones. General study results and limits: A missense DCLRE1C variant was associated with V- and J-gene trimming of TCR beta chains in a later analysis, and an independent cohort replicated the association. The CMV antigen specificity of a few CMV-associated chains was confirmed through in vitro analysis.

Germline V lookup: CDR1 SGHTA, CDR2 FQGNSA. Germline trimming cut 5 bases from V and 0 bases from J; bases unmatched to any gene: 5. CDR3 size: 15 residues. The gene calls are TRBV7-2 and TRBJ2-7; 9 positions agree with TRBD2. Sequencing used PBMCs. This TCR came from a young man in good health and CMV-seropositive. DNA of the CDR3: TGTGCCAGCAGCACCCTAGCGGGACTCTCCTACGAGCAGTACTTC. Amino acid sequence: CASSTLAGLSYEQYF.